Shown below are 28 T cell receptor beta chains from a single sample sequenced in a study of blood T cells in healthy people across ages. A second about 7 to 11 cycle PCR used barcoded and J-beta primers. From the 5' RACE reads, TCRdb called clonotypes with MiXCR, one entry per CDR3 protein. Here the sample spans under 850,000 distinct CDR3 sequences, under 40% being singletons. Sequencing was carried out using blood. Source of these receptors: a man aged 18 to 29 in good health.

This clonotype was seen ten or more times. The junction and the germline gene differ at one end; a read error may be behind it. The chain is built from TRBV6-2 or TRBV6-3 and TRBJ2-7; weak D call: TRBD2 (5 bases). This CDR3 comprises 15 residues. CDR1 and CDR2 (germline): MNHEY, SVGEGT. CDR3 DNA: TGTGCCAGCAGTAAAACTAGGAGGCCCTCCGACGAGCAGTACTTC. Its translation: CASSKTRRPSDEQYF.

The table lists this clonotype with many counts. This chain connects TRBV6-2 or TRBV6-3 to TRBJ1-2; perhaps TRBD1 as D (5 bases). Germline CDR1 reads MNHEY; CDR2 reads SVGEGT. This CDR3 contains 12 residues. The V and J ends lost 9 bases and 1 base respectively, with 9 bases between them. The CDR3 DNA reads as TGTGCCAGTTCCGACAGTAACTATGGCTACACCTTC. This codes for CASSDSNYGYTF.

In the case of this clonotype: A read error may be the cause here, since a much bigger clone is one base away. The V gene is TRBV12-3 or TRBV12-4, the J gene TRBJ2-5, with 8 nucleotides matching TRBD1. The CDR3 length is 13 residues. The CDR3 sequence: CAISRTGLETQYF. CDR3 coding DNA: TGTGCCATCAGTCGGACAGGGTTAGAGACCCAGTACTTC.

CDR3 DNA sequence: TGTGCCAGCCTACCGGGACTAGCTACGAATGAGCAGTTCTTC. Its protein product is CASLPGLATNEQFF. The chain uses TRBV12-3 or TRBV12-4 and TRBJ2-1, with TRBD2 identical over 9 bases. V shed 8 bases and J 7 bases; nucleotides not matched to a gene: 9. The CDR3 loop spans 14 amino acids.

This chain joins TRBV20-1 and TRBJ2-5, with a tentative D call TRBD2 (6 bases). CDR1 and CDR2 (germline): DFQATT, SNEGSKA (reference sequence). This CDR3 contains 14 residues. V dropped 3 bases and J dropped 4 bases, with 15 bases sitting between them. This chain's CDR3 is CSARSGTVAETQYF. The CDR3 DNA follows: TGCAGTGCTAGGTCAGGGACTGTCGCAGAGACCCAGTACTTC.

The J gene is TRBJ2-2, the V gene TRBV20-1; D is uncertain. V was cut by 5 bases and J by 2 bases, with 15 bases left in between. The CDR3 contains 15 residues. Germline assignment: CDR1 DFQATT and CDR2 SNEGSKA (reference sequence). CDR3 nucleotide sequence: TGCAGTGCTTTTCGAACCCGTATTAACACCGGGGAGCTGTTTTTT. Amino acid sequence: CSAFRTRINTGELFF.

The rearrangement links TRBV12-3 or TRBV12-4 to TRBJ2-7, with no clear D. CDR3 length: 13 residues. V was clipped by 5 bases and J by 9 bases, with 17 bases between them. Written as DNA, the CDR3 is TGTGCCAGCAGTCTCCGGGCCTCCCCAGGGCAGTACTTC. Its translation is CASSLRASPGQYF.

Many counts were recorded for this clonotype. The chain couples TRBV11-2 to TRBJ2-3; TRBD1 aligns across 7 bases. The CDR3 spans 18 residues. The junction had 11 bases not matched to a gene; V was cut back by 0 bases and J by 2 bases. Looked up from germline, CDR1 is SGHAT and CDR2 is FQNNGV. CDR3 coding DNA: TGTGCCAGCAGCTTAGATTGGCGTCAGGGACAGCTCACAGATACGCAGTATTTT. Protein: CASSLDWRQGQLTDTQYF.

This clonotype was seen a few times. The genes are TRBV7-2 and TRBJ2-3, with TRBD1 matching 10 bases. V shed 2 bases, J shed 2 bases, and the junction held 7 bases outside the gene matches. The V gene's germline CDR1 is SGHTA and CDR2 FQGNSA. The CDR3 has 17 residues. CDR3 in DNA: TGTGCCAGCAGCTTAAGTCCGACAGGGGGCCACACAGATACGCAGTATTTT. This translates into CASSLSPTGGHTDTQYF.

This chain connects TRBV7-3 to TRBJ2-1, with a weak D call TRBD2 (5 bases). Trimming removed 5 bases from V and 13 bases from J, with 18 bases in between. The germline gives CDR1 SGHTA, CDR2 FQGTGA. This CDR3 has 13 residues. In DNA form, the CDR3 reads TGTGCCAGCAGCGCCGACGGGGAAAGACTACAGTTCTTC. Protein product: CASSADGERLQFF.

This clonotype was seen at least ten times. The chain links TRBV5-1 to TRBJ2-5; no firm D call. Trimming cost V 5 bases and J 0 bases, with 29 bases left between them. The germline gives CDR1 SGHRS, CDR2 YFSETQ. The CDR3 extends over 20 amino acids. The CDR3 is CASRSGPFSHQILNQETQYF. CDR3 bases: TGCGCCAGCAGATCCGGCCCCTTTTCACACCAGATCCTAAACCAAGAGACCCAGTACTTC.

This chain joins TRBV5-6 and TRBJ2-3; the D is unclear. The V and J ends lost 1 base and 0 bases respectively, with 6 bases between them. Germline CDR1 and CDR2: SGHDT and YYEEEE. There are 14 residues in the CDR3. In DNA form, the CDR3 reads TGTGCCAGCAGCTTGATTCCCAGCACAGATACGCAGTATTTT. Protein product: CASSLIPSTDTQYF.

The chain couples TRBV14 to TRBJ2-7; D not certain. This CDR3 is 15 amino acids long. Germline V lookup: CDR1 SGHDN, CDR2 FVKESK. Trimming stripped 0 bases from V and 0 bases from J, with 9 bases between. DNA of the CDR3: TGTGCCAGCAGCCAAGATGGCAGGCACTCCTACGAGCAGTACTTC. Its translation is CASSQDGRHSYEQYF. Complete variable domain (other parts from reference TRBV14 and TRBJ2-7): EAGVTQFPSHSVIEKGQTVTLRCDPISGHDNLYWYRRVMGKEIKFLLHFVKESKQDESGMPNNRFLAERTGGTYSTLKVQPAELEDSGVYFCASSQDGRHSYEQYFGPGTRLTVT.

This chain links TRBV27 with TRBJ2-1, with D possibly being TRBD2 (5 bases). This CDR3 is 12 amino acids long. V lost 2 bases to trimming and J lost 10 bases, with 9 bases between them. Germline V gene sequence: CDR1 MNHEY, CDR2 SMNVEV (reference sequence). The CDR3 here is CASSLETGEQFF. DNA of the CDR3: TGTGCCAGCAGTTTAGAAACGGGGGAGCAGTTCTTC.

CDR3 in DNA: TGTGCCAGCAGTAAGCCGGACAGGGGAGAGGGCTACACCTTC. The encoded protein is CASSKPDRGEGYTF. The J gene is TRBJ1-2, the V gene TRBV6-6; 9 bases fit TRBD1. V shed 5 bases, J shed 8 bases, and the junction held 9 bases outside the gene matches. The CDR3 contains 14 residues. Germline assignment: CDR1 MNHNY and CDR2 SVGAGI (reference sequence).

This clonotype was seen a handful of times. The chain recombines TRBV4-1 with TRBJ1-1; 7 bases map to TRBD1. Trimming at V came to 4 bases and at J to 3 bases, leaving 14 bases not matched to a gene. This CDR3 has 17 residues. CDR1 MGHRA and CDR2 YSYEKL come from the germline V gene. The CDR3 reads CASSLPRGQGGYTEAFF. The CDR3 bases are TGCGCCAGCAGCCTCCCACGTGGGCAGGGGGGTTACACTGAAGCTTTCTTT.

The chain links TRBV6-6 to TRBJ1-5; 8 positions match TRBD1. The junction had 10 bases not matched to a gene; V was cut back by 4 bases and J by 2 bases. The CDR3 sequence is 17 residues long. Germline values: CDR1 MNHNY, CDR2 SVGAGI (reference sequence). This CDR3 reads CASSSIGDRRRNQPQHF. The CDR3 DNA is TGTGCCAGCAGTTCAATAGGGGACAGGAGACGCAATCAGCCCCAGCATTTT.

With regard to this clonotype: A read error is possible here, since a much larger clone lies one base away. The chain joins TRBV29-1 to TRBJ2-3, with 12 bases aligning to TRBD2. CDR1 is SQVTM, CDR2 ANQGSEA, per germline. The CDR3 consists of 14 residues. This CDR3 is CSVLAGGHPETQYF. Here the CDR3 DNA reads TGCAGCGTTCTAGCGGGGGGGCACCCAGAGACGCAGTATTTT.

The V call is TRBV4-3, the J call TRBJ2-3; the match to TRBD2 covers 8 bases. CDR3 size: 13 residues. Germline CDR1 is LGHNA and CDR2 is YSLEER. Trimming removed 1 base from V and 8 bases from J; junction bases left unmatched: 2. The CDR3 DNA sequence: TGCGCCAGCAGCCAAGGGGCGGGAGGTACGCAGTATTTT. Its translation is CASSQGAGGTQYF.

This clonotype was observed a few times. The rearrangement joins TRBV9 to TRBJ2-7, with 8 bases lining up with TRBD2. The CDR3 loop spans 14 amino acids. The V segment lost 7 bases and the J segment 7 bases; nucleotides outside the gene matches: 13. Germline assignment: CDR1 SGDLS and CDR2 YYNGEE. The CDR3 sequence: CASGPGTRDNEQYF. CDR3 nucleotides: TGTGCCAGCGGACCCGGGACTAGGGACAATGAGCAGTACTTC. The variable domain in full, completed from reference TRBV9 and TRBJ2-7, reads DSGVTQTPKHLITATGQRVTLRCSPRSGDLSVYWYQQSLDQGLQFLIQYYNGEERAKGNILERFSAQQFPDLHSELNLSSLELGDSALYFCASGPGTRDNEQYFGPGTRLTVT.

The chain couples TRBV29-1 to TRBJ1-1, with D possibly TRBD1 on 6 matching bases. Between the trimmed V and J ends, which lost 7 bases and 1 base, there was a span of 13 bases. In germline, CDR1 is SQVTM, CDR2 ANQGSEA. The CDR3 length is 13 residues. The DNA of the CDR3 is TGCAGCGCCGCCGGGGGGCAGAACACTGAAGCTTTCTTT. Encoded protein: CSAAGGQNTEAFF.

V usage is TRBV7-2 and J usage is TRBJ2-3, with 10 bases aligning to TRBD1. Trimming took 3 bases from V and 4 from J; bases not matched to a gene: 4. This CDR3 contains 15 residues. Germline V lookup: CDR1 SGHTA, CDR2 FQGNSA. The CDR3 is CASSFRQGAADTQYF. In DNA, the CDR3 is TGTGCCAGCAGCTTTAGACAGGGGGCCGCAGATACGCAGTATTTT.

As DNA, the CDR3 is TGTGCCAGCTCTCCTCCACTCGGGGCAGGCCCTTACACTGAAGCTTTCTTT. Residues: CASSPPLGAGPYTEAFF. V is TRBV12-3 or TRBV12-4 and J is TRBJ1-1; possible D gene TRBD1, 5 bases. Deletions cut 8 bases from V and 3 bases from J, with 25 bases between. The CDR3 runs 17 residues.

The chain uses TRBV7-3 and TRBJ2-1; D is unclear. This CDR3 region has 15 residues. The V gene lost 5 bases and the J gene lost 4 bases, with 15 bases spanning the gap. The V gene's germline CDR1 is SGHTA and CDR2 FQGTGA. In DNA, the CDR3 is TGTGCCAGCAGCCTGGCAGGCCCAAGGTACAATGAGCAGTTCTTC. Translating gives CASSLAGPRYNEQFF.

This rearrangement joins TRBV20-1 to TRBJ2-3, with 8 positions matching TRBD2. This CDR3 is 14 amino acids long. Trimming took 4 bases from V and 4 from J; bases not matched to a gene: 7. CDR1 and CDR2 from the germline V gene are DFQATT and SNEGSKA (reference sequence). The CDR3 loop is CSATSGSTADTQYF. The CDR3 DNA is TGCAGTGCTACCAGCGGGAGTACTGCAGATACGCAGTATTTT.

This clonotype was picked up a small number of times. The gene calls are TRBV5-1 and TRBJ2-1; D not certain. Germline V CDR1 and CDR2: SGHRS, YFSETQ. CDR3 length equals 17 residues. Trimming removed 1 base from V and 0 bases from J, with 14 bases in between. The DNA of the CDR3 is TGCGCCAGCAGCTTGTCCTACTCGGCAGGCTCCTACAATGAGCAGTTCTTC. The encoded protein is CASSLSYSAGSYNEQFF.

As DNA, the CDR3 is TGTGCCAGCAGCTTAGCGCGATTAACAGACTACGAGCAGTACTTC. It encodes CASSLARLTDYEQYF. This chain connects TRBV7-8 to TRBJ2-7, with D uncertain. The CDR3 runs to 15 residues. Germline CDR1 is SGHVS and CDR2 is FQNEAQ. V was trimmed by 0 bases and J by 3 bases, leaving 12 bases between them. The full variable domain, in which reference TRBV7-8 and TRBJ2-7 provide the parts outside the CDR3, is GAGVSQSPRYKVAKRGQDVALRCDPISGHVSLFWYQQALGQGPEFLTYFQNEAQLDKSGLPSDRFFAERPEGSVSTLKIQRTQQEDSAVYLCASSLARLTDYEQYFGPGTRLTVT.

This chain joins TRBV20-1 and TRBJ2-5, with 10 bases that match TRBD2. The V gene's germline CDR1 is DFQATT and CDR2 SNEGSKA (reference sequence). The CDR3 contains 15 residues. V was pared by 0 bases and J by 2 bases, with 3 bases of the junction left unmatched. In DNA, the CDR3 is TGCAGTGCTAGAGATCGGACTAGCGGACAAGAGACCCAGTACTTC. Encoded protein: CSARDRTSGQETQYF.